The 10 T cell receptor beta chains in this list originate from one sample, sequenced in a study of metastatic and nonmetastatic thyroid tumors. TCRdb re-called the PCR reads with MiXCR. Of about 52,000 clones detected, roughly a sixth appear once; the ten largest clones hold approximately 3%. No patient received treatment before thyroid surgery. The sample consisted of blood. The receptors shown here come from a female donor with papillary thyroid cancer or a benign thyroid nodule (not recorded which). Some clones in this sample may be carry-over from other donors' samples.

The table lists this clone with a few counts. The V call is TRBV5-1, the J call TRBJ1-1; D possibly corresponds to TRBD1 (5 bases). The CDR3 spans 15 residues. The ends were cut back, 0 bases at V and 2 bases at J, with 11 bases in the middle. Per germline, CDR1 SGHRS and CDR2 YFSETQ. CDR3 sequence: CASSLDGANNTEAFF. The CDR3 DNA reads TGCGCCAGCAGCTTGGATGGGGCTAATAACACTGAAGCTTTCTTT.

This chain uses TRBV6-5 with TRBJ1-2; D remains unclear. Germline-derived CDR1 and CDR2 are MNHEY and SVGAGI. V lost 2 bases and J lost 5, with 15 bases in between. CDR3 size: 15 residues. CDR3 nucleotide sequence: TGTGCCAGCAGTTACATGGTGGCCGCGGGTTATGGCTACACCTTC. It codes for CASSYMVAAGYGYTF.

The table lists this clone with many counts. The chain has TRBV11-2 and TRBJ2-7; TRBD2 is a possible D gene (6 bases). The CDR3 has 16 amino acids. Trimming cost V 0 bases and J 7 bases, with 19 bases left between them. The V gene's germline CDR1 is SGHAT and CDR2 FQNNGV. The CDR3: CASSLEPGLQGWEQYF. The CDR3 DNA reads TGTGCCAGCAGCTTAGAACCGGGACTCCAAGGATGGGAGCAGTACTTC.

This clone was observed a few times. One junction end disagrees with the germline gene, perhaps due to a read error. The chain carries TRBV19 and TRBJ1-4; D gene unclear. CDR1 is LNHDA, CDR2 SQIVND, per germline (reference sequence). The CDR3 loop spans 14 amino acids. The CDR3 nucleotides are TGTTCCAGTAGTATGCCACGGCTAAATGAAAAACTGTTTTTT. Translated, it gives CSSSMPRLNEKLFF.

This clone was detected a few times. The chain combines TRBV28 with TRBJ2-7, with a possible D match to TRBD1 (5 bases). V lost 5 bases, J lost 6 bases, and 17 bases lay in between. Looked up from germline, CDR1 is MDHEN and CDR2 is SYDVKM. This CDR3 has 14 amino acids. The CDR3 nucleotides are TGTGCCAGCAGTATAAACAGGTGCCTTCGCGAGCAGTACTTC. Residues: CASSINRCLREQYF.

This clone has only a few counts. The chain uses TRBV6-1 and TRBJ1-1; TRBD1 might be the D (5 bases). Germline CDR1 is MNHNS and CDR2 is SASEGT. The CDR3 length is 15 residues. V lost 7 bases, J lost 1 base, and 16 bases lay in between. CDR3 residues: CASTPGTEKNTEAFF. The DNA for the CDR3 is TGTGCCAGCACACCGGGGACGGAAAAGAACACTGAAGCTTTCTTT.

This clone was counted only a few times. DNA of the CDR3: TGTGCCAGCAGCGCCACCAGTCCGCCCTGCGAGCAGTACTTC. Translation: CASSATSPPCEQYF. This chain joins TRBV28 and TRBJ2-7; D unclear. Germline CDR1 is MDHEN and CDR2 is SYDVKM. The CDR3 has 14 amino acids. V was trimmed by 6 bases and J by 6 bases, leaving 18 bases between them.

This clone was observed a few times. This may be a read error, as it is one base from a much larger clone. The conserved phenylalanine or tryptophan normally closing the CDR3 is absent here, so this likely arose from a read error. The same CDR3 can be traced to other DNA sequences in this sample. The V and J genes are TRBV20-1 and TRBJ1-2, with 10 bases identical to TRBD1. Germline V gene lookup returns CDR1 DFQATT and CDR2 SNEGSKA (reference sequence). The CDR3 is 14 amino acids. The V and J ends lost 7 bases and 0 bases, in that order; junction bases with no gene match: 5. Here the CDR3 DNA reads TGCAGTGTTAATGGACAGGGGGCTAACTATGGCTACACCCTA. Translated, it gives CSVNGQGANYGYTL.

This clone was seen at least ten times. The chain uses TRBV13 and TRBJ2-7; D possibly uses TRBD1 or TRBD2 (6 bases each). The CDR3 is made up of 13 amino acids. Trimming removed 4 bases from V and 3 bases from J, with 10 bases in between. Germline CDR1 PRHDT, CDR2 FYEKMQ (reference sequence). The CDR3 reads CASSSRDNYEQYF. The CDR3 DNA follows: TGTGCCAGCAGCTCGCGGGACAACTACGAGCAGTACTTC.

About this clone itself: A single base separates this from a much larger clone, so it may be a read error. The chain couples TRBV30 to TRBJ2-1; D remains unclear. This CDR3 spans 11 amino acids. Germline CDR1 is GTSNPN and CDR2 is SVGIG (reference sequence). The DNA for the CDR3 is TGTGCCTTGAGTCACCGGAATGAGCAGTTCTTC. Translating it yields CALSHRNEQFF.